This TCR beta chain appears in the sequencing data of a study of blood T cell repertoires in COVID-19. Study-wide context: Acute-phase and convalescent COVID-19 samples originated in the United States, Italy and Spain.

Seattle participants joined during active infection and were tracked over time. CDR1 and CDR2 from the germline V gene are MNHNY and SVGAGI (reference sequence). The CDR3 has 14 amino acids. J gave up 4 bases and V 6 bases, and 7 bases lay outside the gene matches. As originally analysed: Cell counts per sample came from amplifying reference gene primers. The table came from immunoSEQ multiplex PCR; TCRdb's copy has only in-frame clones and leaves some out. That table is the source of V, J and clone size, and D and trimming were worked out from the DNA. The sample contains about 300,000 clones, about 90% of which appear only once.

The sequenced material came from peripheral blood. The sequence was obtained from a woman aged 25 to 39 with COVID-19, enrolled during active disease. This chain uses TRBV6-6 with TRBJ1-2, with 8 bases aligning to TRBD1. The CDR3 spells CASSEDRAGYGYTF. In DNA form, the CDR3 reads TGTGCCAGCAGCGAGGACAGGGCCGGCTATGGCTACACCTTC.